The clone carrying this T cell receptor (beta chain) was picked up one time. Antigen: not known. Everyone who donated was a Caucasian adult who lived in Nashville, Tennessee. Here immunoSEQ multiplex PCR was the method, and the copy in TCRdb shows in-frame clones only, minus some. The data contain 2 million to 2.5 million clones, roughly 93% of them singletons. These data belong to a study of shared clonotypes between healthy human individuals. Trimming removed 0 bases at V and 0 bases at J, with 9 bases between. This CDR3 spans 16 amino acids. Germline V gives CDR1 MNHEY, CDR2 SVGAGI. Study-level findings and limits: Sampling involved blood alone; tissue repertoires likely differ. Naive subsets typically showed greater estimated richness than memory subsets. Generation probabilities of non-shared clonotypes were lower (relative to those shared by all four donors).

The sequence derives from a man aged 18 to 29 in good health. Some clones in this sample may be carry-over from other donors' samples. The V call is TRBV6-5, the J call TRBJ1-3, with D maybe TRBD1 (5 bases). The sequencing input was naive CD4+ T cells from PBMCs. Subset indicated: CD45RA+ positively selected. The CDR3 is CASSYSVGGSGNTIYF. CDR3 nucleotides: TGTGCCAGCAGTTACTCGGTGGGGGGCTCTGGAAACACCATATATTTT.